The TCR beta chain under discussion was sequenced for a study of breast tumors, draining lymph nodes, adjacent tissues. TCRdb redid the calling of the multiplex PCR reads with MiXCR, one entry per CDR3 protein. The sample includes 30,000 to 40,000 distinct CDR3 sequences, around a third seen only once; the top ten take about a tenth. This clonotype was detected only a few times. A read error is possible here, since a much larger clone lies one base away. Sequencing was performed on breast tumor tissue. This TCR derives from a female donor with breast cancer. Some clones in this sample may be carry-over from other donors' samples.

CDR3 nucleotide sequence: TGTGCCAGCAGCTTAGCGGGCACCTACGAGCAGTACTTC. It codes for CASSLAGTYEQYF. The chain recombines TRBV11-2 with TRBJ2-7, with D uncertain. Germline assignment: CDR1 SGHAT and CDR2 FQNNGV. The CDR3 totals 13 residues. Trimming removed 1 base at V and 2 bases at J, with 6 bases between. The full variable domain, its missing parts supplied by reference TRBV11-2 and TRBJ2-7, is EAGVAQSPRYKIIEKRQSVAFWCNPISGHATLYWYQQILGQGPKLLIQFQNNGVVDDSQLPKDRFSAERLKGVDSTLKIQPAKLEDSAVYLCASSLAGTYEQYFGPGTRLTVT.